This TCR beta chain emerged from a study of identical twins. This clonotype was seen a few times. From germline, CDR1 is LGHDT and CDR2 YNNKEL (reference sequence). This CDR3 is built from 20 residues. V was pared by 2 bases and J by 1 base, with 15 bases of the junction left unmatched. TCRdb redid the calling of the 5' RACE reads with MiXCR, one entry per CDR3 protein. The sample lists 600,000 to 700,000 distinct CDR3 sequences, approximately 21% seen once, with more than 4% in the top ten. The data also belong to a second study, concerning T cells expressing NK-cell markers. Per that study: Beta-chain profiling covered CD3+CD56+NKG2C+, CD3+CD56+NKG2C- and CD3+CD56-NKG2C+ sorted subsets. Sorting was restricted to alpha-beta TCR T cells by an anti-gamma-delta TCR antibody in several experiments. Dominant NKG2C+ clonotype frequencies of 1.0-7.0% of CD8+ T cells were measured in more than five donors. Questions lingered over whether expanded NKG2C+ T cell clones were HCMV-specific.

The chain has TRBV3-1 and TRBJ2-5; TRBD2 agrees at 11 bases. This clonotype originated in a woman aged 18-29 years in good health. Input material: PBMCs. CDR3 DNA: TGTGCCAGCAGCCAACTCGGACTAGCGGGTAACAACCTTTCCCAAGAGACCCAGTACTTC. Translating it yields CASSQLGLAGNNLSQETQYF.